This TCR beta chain comes out of a study of CD8 T cells in ankylosing spondylitis. The sample holds many counts of this clonotype. Its antigen remains unidentified. Findings and limits, study-wide: In ankylosing spondylitis blood, a motif of roughly 8 highly homologous TCR beta variants appeared characteristic. A subset of motif variants has previously been described in the synovial fluid and blood of reactive arthritis. The disease-linked clones had a CD8+ phenotype and low blood frequencies.

In TCRdb, the 5' RACE reads were re-called with MiXCR into one record per CDR3 protein. Among 200,000 to 250,000 distinct CDR3 sequences listed, 5.5% to 7.5% were seen once. There are 13 residues in the CDR3. V dropped 1 base and J dropped 4 bases, with 7 bases sitting between them. Germline V gene lookup returns CDR1 MGHRA and CDR2 YSYEKL. This clonotype originated in a male donor with ankylosing spondylitis. This chain uses TRBV4-1 with TRBJ2-5; D ambiguous. Sequencing was carried out using blood, either unsorted or a sorted T cell fraction (not recorded which). CDR3: CASSQVRAETQYF. The CDR3 region has the DNA TGCGCCAGCAGCCAAGTTAGAGCAGAGACCCAGTACTTC.